These 12 T cell receptor beta chains came from one sample sequenced in a study of T cell responses to AZD1222 COVID-19 vaccine. Clones were read by immunoSEQ multiplex PCR, and TCRdb kept only the in-frame ones, dropping some. Among around 170,000 clones listed, approximately 91% were seen once. The starting material was peripheral blood, obtained on day 0 of AZD1222 vaccination. These receptors originate from an adult in good health.

The CDR3 nucleotides read TGTGCCAGCAGCCCAGCAACAGGGGACACCTACAATGAGCAGTTCTTC. Translation gives CASSPATGDTYNEQFF. The chain uses TRBV7-6 and TRBJ2-1; TRBD1 agrees at 7 bases. The germline CDR1 and CDR2 sequences are SGHVS and FNYEAQ. J gave up 2 bases and V 5 bases, and 9 bases lay outside the gene matches. The CDR3 is 16 residues long.

This chain uses TRBV27 with TRBJ1-5; D call uncertain. Trimming took 3 bases from V and 9 from J, leaving 15 bases between them. CDR3 length: 14 amino acids. Germline loops: CDR1 MNHEY, CDR2 SMNVEV (reference sequence). The CDR3 bases are TGTGCCAGCAGTTTGAACGGAGGCCTTGGGCCCCAGCATTTT. Translation: CASSLNGGLGPQHF.

This chain uses TRBV4-3 with TRBJ1-3; D unclear. The CDR3 spans 18 residues. The germline V gene has CDR1 LGHNA and CDR2 YSLEER. V was pared by 0 bases and J by 4 bases, with 19 bases between. CDR3 amino acids: CASSQDSALSVGGNTIYF. CDR3 bases: TGCGCCAGCAGCCAAGACTCCGCCCTATCAGTGGGGGGAAACACCATATATTTT.

The V call is TRBV9, the J call TRBJ1-3; D unresolved. Germline V CDR1 and CDR2: SGDLS, YYNGEE. The V and J ends lost 0 bases and 4 bases respectively, with 11 bases between them. The CDR3 contains 15 residues. CDR3 protein: CASSVAGSGGNTIYF. In DNA form, the CDR3 reads TGTGCCAGCAGCGTAGCTGGTAGTGGGGGAAACACCATATATTTT.

The rearrangement joins TRBV10-3 to TRBJ1-1, with 7 bases aligning to TRBD1. Germline V lookup: CDR1 ENHRY, CDR2 SYGVKD. V was pared by 2 bases and J by 5 bases, with 8 bases of the junction left unmatched. The length of the CDR3 is 15 residues. The DNA of the CDR3 is TGTGCCATCAGTGAGGACAGGGAGGTTTGGACTGAAGCTTTCTTT. Translation: CAISEDREVWTEAFF.

This chain connects TRBV20-1 to TRBJ2-5; TRBD2 matches at 11 bases. This CDR3 contains 17 residues. Germline V gene sequence: CDR1 DFQATT, CDR2 SNEGSKA (reference sequence). Trimming took 3 bases from V and 7 from J; bases not matched to a gene: 16. DNA of the CDR3: TGCAGTGCTAGTAAGGGCCCCACTAGCGGGAGTTATGTGACCCAGTACTTC. Residues: CSASKGPTSGSYVTQYF.

This clone was counted once. This chain uses TRBV10-3 with TRBJ1-2; 8 nucleotides align to TRBD1. The V gene end was trimmed by 10 bases and the J gene end by 7 bases; junction bases not matched to a gene: 17. This CDR3 spans 15 amino acids. CDR1 and CDR2 from the germline V gene are ENHRY and SYGVKD. CDR3 DNA: TGTGCCACCGGCCGGGGCCAGGGGGCTAGGGGTGGCTACACCTTC. Residues: CATGRGQGARGGYTF.

The chain links TRBV13 to TRBJ2-1; weak D call: TRBD2 (6 bases). The CDR3 covers 13 residues. Looked up from germline, CDR1 is PRHDT and CDR2 is FYEKMQ (reference sequence). Trimming shortened V by 5 bases and J by 9 bases, and 14 bases separated the two germline ends. The CDR3 DNA sequence: TGTGCCAGCAGCCCCCGGACTACCGGTGAGCAGTTCTTC. It is translated as CASSPRTTGEQFF. The full variable domain, rest sourced from reference TRBV13 and TRBJ2-1, is AAGVIQSPRHLIKEKRETATLKCYPIPRHDTVYWYQQGPGQDPQFLISFYEKMQSDKGSIPDRFSAQQFSDYHSELNMSSLELGDSALYFCASSPRTTGEQFFGPGTRLTVL.

The CDR3 DNA is TGCAGCGTTGATCGACAGGGGGTCCCCTACGAGCAGTACTTC. The encoded protein is CSVDRQGVPYEQYF. The V call is TRBV29-1, the J call TRBJ2-7; 9 bases fit TRBD1. The CDR3 is made up of 14 amino acids. Trimming cost V 3 bases and J 2 bases; bases outside gene matches: 5. In germline, CDR1 is SQVTM, CDR2 ANQGSEA.

This rearrangement joins TRBV6-5 to TRBJ2-2; D unclear. CDR3 size: 14 residues. The germline V gene encodes CDR1 MNHEY and CDR2 SVGAGI. With 7 bases removed from V and 1 base from J, the gap between germline ends came to 10 bases. DNA of the CDR3: TGTGCCAGCAACACAGCTAAGAACACCGGGGAGCTGTTTTTT. Translation gives CASNTAKNTGELFF.

The chain employs TRBV13 and TRBJ2-3, with TRBD1 identical over 8 bases. The CDR3 loop spans 15 amino acids. Germline CDR1 PRHDT, CDR2 FYEKMQ (reference sequence). V dropped 6 bases and J dropped 2; count of bases not matched to a gene: 7. The chain's CDR3 is CASRDTGGLTDTQYF. The CDR3 DNA follows: TGTGCCAGCAGAGACACAGGGGGACTCACAGATACGCAGTATTTT. The full variable domain, completed using reference TRBV13 and TRBJ2-3, is AAGVIQSPRHLIKEKRETATLKCYPIPRHDTVYWYQQGPGQDPQFLISFYEKMQSDKGSIPDRFSAQQFSDYHSELNMSSLELGDSALYFCASRDTGGLTDTQYFGPGTRLTVL.

This clone was observed a single time. The chain uses TRBV29-1 and TRBJ1-5; D might be TRBD1 (5 bases). Germline V gene data show CDR1 as SQVTM and CDR2 as ANQGSEA. Trimming took 6 bases from V and 1 from J, leaving 16 bases between them. CDR3 length equals 15 residues. The CDR3 here is CSVSGGGESNQPQHF. As DNA, the CDR3 is TGCAGCGTCTCGGGGGGGGGTGAGAGCAATCAGCCCCAGCATTTT.